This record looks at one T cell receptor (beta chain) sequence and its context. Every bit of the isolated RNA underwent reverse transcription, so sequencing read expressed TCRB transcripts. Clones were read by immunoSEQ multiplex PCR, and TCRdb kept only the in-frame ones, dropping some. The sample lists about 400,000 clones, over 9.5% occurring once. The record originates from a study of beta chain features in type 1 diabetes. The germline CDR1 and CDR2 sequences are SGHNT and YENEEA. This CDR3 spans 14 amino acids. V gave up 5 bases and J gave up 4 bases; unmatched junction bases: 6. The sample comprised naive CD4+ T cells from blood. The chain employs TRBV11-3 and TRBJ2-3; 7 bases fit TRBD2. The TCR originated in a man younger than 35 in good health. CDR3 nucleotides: TGTGCCAGCAGCCTTCGGGGGGTATCAGATACGCAGTATTTT. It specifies CASSLRGVSDTQYF.